This is a list of T cell receptor beta chains from one sample in a study of blood T cell repertoires in COVID-19. The protocol was immunoSEQ multiplex PCR, while the TCRdb copy is restricted to in-frame clones and leaves out a portion. The data show under 200,000 clones, 89% seen once. Sequenced input: PBMCs or T cells enriched from blood (not recorded which). All receptors derive from a woman under 30 who had recovered from COVID-19. The CDR3 runs from the conserved cysteine through the conserved F or W. The order of the fields is J gene, D gene, V gene, clone size, CDR3 DNA, CDR3 protein. The D gene is left open where the match is weak. Size values are once, few and many counts, or a class for expanded clones, and some rows have none.

>TRBJ2-3|.|TRBV7-2|.
TGTGCCAGCGGAGGGGGCGATACGCAGTATTTT
CASGGGDTQYF
>TRBJ2-5|TRBD2|TRBV7-3|.
TGTGCCAGCAGCTTAGGCCTCTCATCTAGCGGGCTAGAGACCCAGTACTTC
CASSLGLSSSGLETQYF
>TRBJ2-2|TRBD2|TRBV5-4|.
TGTGCCAGCAGCGCCAAATTGAAATTGGGGACTAGTGGGGAGCTGTTTTTT
CASSAKLKLGTSGELFF
>TRBJ1-1|TRBD1|TRBV19|.
TGTGCCAGTAGTCCCCGGACAGGCGCGTCTGAAGCTTTCTTT
CASSPRTGASEAFF
>TRBJ1-4|.|TRBV20-1|.
TGCAGTGCTAGTCTTCTTCTGGCCCAAAATAATGAAAAACTGTTTTTT
CSASLLLAQNNEKLFF
>TRBJ2-5|.|TRBV7-9|.
TGTGCCAGCCTCAAGGGGGGGTCCCAAGAGACCCAGTACTTC
CASLKGGSQETQYF
>TRBJ1-4|.|TRBV2|.
TGTGCCAGCAGTGAAGAGGGAGAGGAAAAACTGTTTTTT
CASSEEGEEKLFF
>TRBJ2-1|.|TRBV13|.
TGTGCCAGCAGCTTTCGGGGTTTCGATGAGCAGTTCTTC
CASSFRGFDEQFF
>TRBJ2-1|TRBD2|TRBV7-3|.
TGTGCCAGCAGCCCCCGAGCGGGAGAGGTTGAGCAGTTCTTC
CASSPRAGEVEQFF
>TRBJ1-2|.|TRBV30|once
TGTGCCTGGAGTGTCCGAGGAGACTACTATGGCTACACCTTC
CAWSVRGDYYGYTF
>TRBJ1-2|.|TRBV5-4|once
TGTGCCAGCAGCTTGACCGCAGCGGTGGGGTATGGCTACACCTTC
CASSLTAAVGYGYTF
>TRBJ1-2|.|TRBV15|.
TGTGCCACCAGCAGAGTGCAGGTGGATGGCTACACCTTC
CATSRVQVDGYTF
>TRBJ2-7|TRBD2|TRBV6-1|.
TGTGCCAGCAGTGATTTGTCCGTACGGCTAGCGGGAGTCTACGAGCAGTACTTC
CASSDLSVRLAGVYEQYF
>TRBJ2-5|.|TRBV3-1/TRBV3-2|.
TGTGCCAGCAGCTACTCTAGCAGAGAGACCCAGTACTTC
CASSYSSRETQYF
>TRBJ2-7|TRBD1|TRBV28|.
TGTGCCAGCAGTTTACCCCGACAGGGGGTACGCGTAGACGAGCAGTACTTC
CASSLPRQGVRVDEQYF
>TRBJ2-7|TRBD1|TRBV10-3|.
TGTGCCATCAGTGATTCGGGACAGGTATACGAGCAGTACTTC
CAISDSGQVYEQYF
>TRBJ2-7|TRBD1|TRBV7-6|.
TGTGCCAGCAGCCCGGGACAGGGCTACGAGCAGTACTTC
CASSPGQGYEQYF
>TRBJ2-7|.|TRBV5-1|.
TGCGCCAGCAGCTTGGCCCACAACTCCTACGAGCAGTACTTC
CASSLAHNSYEQYF
>TRBJ1-1|.|TRBV5-1|.
TGCGCCAGCAGTGGTTCGGGATGGAACACTGAAGCTTTCTTT
CASSGSGWNTEAFF
>TRBJ2-7|TRBD2|TRBV6-1|.
TGTGCCAGCAGTGAACAAGCGGGAGCTGAGGAGCAGTACTTC
CASSEQAGAEEQYF
>TRBJ2-1|.|TRBV27|.
TGTGCCAGCGCGGACTTACCTACCTACAATGAGCAGTTCTTC
CASADLPTYNEQFF
>TRBJ1-2|.|TRBV7-9|.
TGTGCCAGCACCGGGGGGTCGCTCTACTATGGCTACACCTTC
CASTGGSLYYGYTF
>TRBJ2-1|.|TRBV7-2|few
TGTGCCAGCAGCTTTAGGGGATCGACTTACAATGAGCAGTTCTTC
CASSFRGSTYNEQFF
>TRBJ2-1|.|TRBV30|.
TGTGCCTGGAGTGGGACAATTGAGCAGTTCTTC
CAWSGTIEQFF
>TRBJ2-5|TRBD2|TRBV10-3|.
TGTGCCATCAGTGAGTCGACTAGCGGGCACATGGAAGAGACCCAGTACTTC
CAISESTSGHMEETQYF
>TRBJ1-1|.|TRBV6-5|.
TGTGCCAGCAGCCGTGACTATTCCGAAGCTTTCTTT
CASSRDYSEAFF
>TRBJ1-3|TRBD1|TRBV5-1|once
TGCGCCAGCAGCTTGAGCGGACAGGCAAACTCTGGAAACACCATATATTTT
CASSLSGQANSGNTIYF